This record covers a single T cell receptor (beta chain). Its antigen target is currently unknown. The CDR3 end falls 3 residues outside the read, so it is completed with the germline J gene. Every participant had a single incident cervical HPV16 infection, and women with prevalent HPV16 infections were excluded. Cervical HPV DNA was detected with MY09/MY11 PCR, and genotyping was done by dot-blot hybridization. Approximately 16 mL of heparinized blood were centrifuged, and the buffy coat was aliquoted, frozen at -30°C, then stored at -80°C. QIAGEN kits were used to extract genomic DNA from the buffy coat specimens. The CDR3, cysteine through phenylalanine, is 13 amino acids long. Only the CDR3 bases that were read are kept: 30 of them, in frame from base 1. As encoded in the germline V gene, CDR1 is SGHTA while CDR2 is FQGNSA. Between the V and J ends, shortened by 4 bases and 3 bases respectively, the junction contains 9 bases.

These data originate in a study of T cells in women clearing cervical HPV infection (dated by TCRdb to the late 2010s). Notes on the research overall: Cases were about 25 women with histologically confirmed HPV16-related CIN3 or worse, including a couple of invasive cancers. Controls were 25 women whose single incident HPV16 infection cleared within 12 months without precancer or cancer developing. Case blood was taken at the visit when the lesion was first identified, whereas control blood was taken when infection was no longer detected. For cases, the median interval between lesion detection and blood sampling was about 150 days, with an interquartile range of roughly 85 to 210 days. HLA typing was available for only a few women, so HLA type could not be excluded as a confounder. Nested within Costa Rica's Guanacaste HPV Natural History Study, an exploratory proof-of-principle case-control study compared TCR repertoires across cervical HPV16 outcomes. Cases and controls were matched on year of sample collection and on age within five years. Cases had a median age of around 34 years compared with 38 for controls, and baseline characteristics showed no significant differences between the groups. In the parent cohort, around 9,500 women aged 18 or older were enrolled in Guanacaste, Costa Rica, during about 1992 to 1994 and were followed for seven years. Quality controls consisted of five blinded duplicates per group, for a total of 60 or so samples made up of roughly 50 participants and ten or so replicates.

The immunoSEQ assay used multiplex PCR to amplify TCR beta CDR3 regions from an average of about 1.1 ug of genomic DNA per sample. To correct primer bias, the assay used a complete synthetic TCR repertoire to set an amplification baseline. The amplicons were sequenced using the Illumina platform. As for how the authors treated the data: Sequences were error-corrected by clustering with frequency ratios and a modified nearest-neighbor algorithm, then analyzed in the immunoSEQ Analyzer with IMGT gene definitions. At each rarefaction depth, TCR richness and evenness were averaged over 20 rarefaction repeats, and samples with fewer sequences than the depth were excluded. V, D and J gene relative abundances were compared between groups with Wilcoxon rank sum tests, applying FDR correction. For the blinded duplicates, the intraclass correlation was 95% to 96% for TCR richness and averaged approximately 76% across 70 or so gene segments. This immuneACCESS table, as held by TCRdb, lists in-frame sequences with V and J called but not all clones. Of the missing ones, under half trace to an unresolved V gene in checked studies; the others have no known cause. D and trimming come from the DNA, and the V and J calls and clone size come from that table. This specimen's table enumerates 46,000 or so clones. About a third of the sample is held by the ten biggest clonotypes.

Overall results and qualifications from the work: Random forest classifiers combining richness and V gene abundances distinguished cases from controls with an estimated AUC of roughly 0.81. CIN3+ cases had significantly higher TCR repertoire richness than controls across sequencing depths, but evenness did not differ between the groups. Because T-cell numbers per sample were unknown, differences in richness could reflect varying T-cell content rather than repertoire biology. Lower TRBV6-7 relative abundance was observed in cases than in controls (around 0.1% versus 0.15%; Bonferroni P = 0.0008). Because of the cross-sectional design, the study could not determine whether the associations came before infection or resulted from infection, and neither effector/memory subsets nor HPV-specific T cells were isolated.

The TCR originated in a woman aged 18 to 75 with a cervical HPV16 infection that either progressed to CIN3+ or cleared (not recorded which). Sample: blood buffy coat. The chain was built from TRBV7-2 and TRBJ2-5; TRBD2 might be the D gene, on 6 matching bases. The covered CDR3 bases are TGTGCCAGCAGCTACCAGCGGGAAGAGACC. Its translation reads: CASSYQREET. The complete CDR3 reads CASSYQREETQYF. When the CDR3 is completed using the reference TRBV7-2 and TRBJ2-5 genes on either side, the full variable domain is GAGVSQSPSNKVTEKGKDVELRCDPISGHTALYWYRQSLGQGLEFLIYFQGNSAPDKSGLPSDRFSAERTGGSVSTLTIQRTQQEDSAVYLCASSYQREETQYFGPGTRLLVL.